The 6 T cell receptor beta chains presented below share a single source sample, sequenced in a study of T-cell memory formation after mild COVID-19. TCRdb fed the 5' RACE reads into MiXCR, producing one record per CDR3 protein. The table lists about 280,000 distinct CDR3 sequences, around 8% of them singletons. The sequenced material came from PBMCs or a T cell subset sorted from them (not recorded which). The receptors here all came from a man between 18 and 29 years old who had mild COVID-19 (a few samples of this study predate the infection). Cell type and time point are not known.

The gene calls are TRBV15 and TRBJ2-2; no definite D call. V lost 0 bases and J lost 5, with 13 bases in between. This CDR3 comprises 16 residues. The germline CDR1 and CDR2 sequences are LNHNV and YYDKDF (reference sequence). CDR3 residues: CATSRDRVSPTGELFF. The CDR3 DNA reads as TGTGCCACCAGCAGAGATCGCGTATCGCCGACCGGGGAGCTGTTTTTT.

The chain employs TRBV4-3 and TRBJ2-7, with a weak D call TRBD1 (6 bases). V lost 1 base to trimming and J lost 4 bases, with 17 bases between them. The CDR3 sequence is 16 residues long. Germline CDR1 is LGHNA and CDR2 is YSLEER. The CDR3 DNA reads as TGCGCCAGCAGCCAAGTGGGGCAGGGGAGTGATTACGAGCAGTACTTC. This translates into CASSQVGQGSDYEQYF.

This clonotype was found a few times. The chain recombines TRBV6-2 or TRBV6-3 with TRBJ1-1; D is unclear. The V gene's germline CDR1 is MNHEY and CDR2 SVGEGT. Between the trimmed V and J ends, which lost 4 bases and 2 bases, there was a span of 8 bases. This CDR3 spans 13 amino acids. CDR3 nucleotide sequence: TGTGCCAGCAGTTCCCACGTTAACACTGAAGCTTTCTTT. It yields the protein CASSSHVNTEAFF.

This clonotype was detected only a few times. V and J are TRBV7-2 and TRBJ2-3; 8 bases align to TRBD2. This CDR3 contains 14 residues. The germline V gene encodes CDR1 SGHTA and CDR2 FQGNSA. V gave up 8 bases and J gave up 2 bases; unmatched junction bases: 6. The CDR3 sequence: CASAAGGATDTQYF. Written as DNA, the CDR3 is TGTGCCAGCGCGGCGGGGGGTGCCACAGATACGCAGTATTTT. Variable domain in full (rest from reference TRBV7-2 and TRBJ2-3): GAGVSQSPSNKVTEKGKDVELRCDPISGHTALYWYRQSLGQGLEFLIYFQGNSAPDKSGLPSDRFSAERTGGSVSTLTIQRTQQEDSAVYLCASAAGGATDTQYFGPGTRLTVL.

The chain uses TRBV7-2 and TRBJ1-6; 8 bases agree with TRBD1. Germline CDR1 reads SGHTA; CDR2 reads FQGNSA. V shed 5 bases and J 8 bases; nucleotides not matched to a gene: 14. CDR3 length: 17 amino acids. The CDR3 loop is CASSPRQGTYADSPLHF. Written as DNA, the CDR3 is TGTGCCAGCAGCCCTAGACAGGGGACATATGCCGATTCACCCCTCCACTTT.

This clonotype has more than one count but fewer than ten. The chain combines TRBV6-2 or TRBV6-3 with TRBJ2-2; 14 nucleotides agree with TRBD2. This CDR3 has 18 residues. V shed 7 bases, J shed 3 bases, and the junction held 10 bases outside the gene matches. Germline V gene lookup returns CDR1 MNHEY and CDR2 SVGEGT. The CDR3: CASITGLAGGLYTGELFF. The CDR3 DNA reads as TGTGCCAGCATTACCGGACTAGCGGGGGGCCTTTACACCGGGGAGCTGTTTTTT.